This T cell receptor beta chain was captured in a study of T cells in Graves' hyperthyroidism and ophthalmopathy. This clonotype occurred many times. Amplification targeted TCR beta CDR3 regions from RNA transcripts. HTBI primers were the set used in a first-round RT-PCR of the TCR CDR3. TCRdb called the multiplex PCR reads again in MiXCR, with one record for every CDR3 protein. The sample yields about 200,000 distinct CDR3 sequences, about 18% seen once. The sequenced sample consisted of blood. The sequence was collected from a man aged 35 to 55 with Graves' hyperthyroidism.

CDR3 loop: CASSVLTGTISGNTIYF. The DNA of the CDR3 is TGTGCCAGCAGTGTACTGACAGGGACGATCTCTGGAAACACCATATATTTT. The V gene is TRBV6-1, the J gene TRBJ1-3; 7 nucleotides line up with TRBD1. This CDR3 comprises 17 residues. Per the germline V gene, CDR1 is MNHNS and CDR2 is SASEGT. Germline trimming cut 4 bases from V and 0 bases from J; bases unmatched to any gene: 9.